These T cell receptor beta chains were read from a single sample in a study of blood T cell repertoires in COVID-19. Clones were read by immunoSEQ multiplex PCR, and TCRdb kept only the in-frame ones, dropping some. The data contain about 270,000 clones, over 75% of them seen just once; the ten biggest clones take up around 7.8%. Sequenced sample: peripheral blood. The receptors shown here come from a human donor in a cohort sampled during active COVID-19. Each CDR3 is given with its conserved first and last residue. Each record gives: V gene, J gene, clone size, D gene, CDR3 length, CDR3 protein, CDR3 DNA. D genes are given only for firm matches. Expanded clones are given a class, and other clones once, few, many or no size at all.

v_call: TRBV2; j_call: TRBJ1-2; clone_size: -; d_call: TRBD1; cdr3_length: 15; cdr3_aa: CASSFLVDRVDGYTF; cdr3_nt: TGTGCCAGCAGCTTCCTAGTGGACAGGGTTGATGGCTACACCTTC
v_call: TRBV6-5; j_call: TRBJ1-5; clone_size: -; d_call: -; cdr3_length: 15; cdr3_aa: CASRDTLYSNQPQHF; cdr3_nt: TGTGCCAGCAGGGACACACTTTATAGCAATCAGCCCCAGCATTTT
v_call: TRBV15; j_call: TRBJ1-1; clone_size: -; d_call: TRBD1; cdr3_length: 14; cdr3_aa: CATSRNRGDTEAFF; cdr3_nt: TGTGCCACCAGCCGAAACAGGGGAGACACTGAAGCTTTCTTT
v_call: TRBV7-9; j_call: TRBJ2-3; clone_size: -; d_call: TRBD1; cdr3_length: 15; cdr3_aa: CASSSGQGNTDTQYF; cdr3_nt: TGTGCCAGCAGCTCGGGACAGGGCAACACAGATACGCAGTATTTT
v_call: TRBV5-1; j_call: TRBJ1-2; clone_size: -; d_call: -; cdr3_length: 13; cdr3_aa: CASGNGQRYGYTF; cdr3_nt: TGCGCCAGCGGAAATGGACAGCGATATGGCTACACCTTC
v_call: TRBV6-1; j_call: TRBJ1-5; clone_size: once; d_call: -; cdr3_length: 15; cdr3_aa: CASSEAQGQGQPQHF; cdr3_nt: TGTGCCAGCAGTGAAGCGCAAGGGCAGGGGCAGCCCCAGCATTTT
v_call: TRBV10-2; j_call: TRBJ2-1; clone_size: -; d_call: TRBD2; cdr3_length: 15; cdr3_aa: CASSEGAGGDNEQFF; cdr3_nt: TGCGCCAGCAGTGAGGGTGCGGGGGGGGACAATGAGCAGTTCTTC
v_call: TRBV5-1; j_call: TRBJ2-1; clone_size: -; d_call: TRBD2; cdr3_length: 15; cdr3_aa: CASSTSGTSFNEQFF; cdr3_nt: TGCGCCAGCAGCACTTCCGGGACTAGCTTCAATGAGCAGTTCTTC
v_call: TRBV27; j_call: TRBJ1-1; clone_size: once; d_call: -; cdr3_length: 13; cdr3_aa: CASSGDWDTEAFF; cdr3_nt: TGTGCCAGCAGTGGAGACTGGGACACTGAAGCTTTCTTT
v_call: TRBV5-1; j_call: TRBJ2-5; clone_size: -; d_call: -; cdr3_length: 13; cdr3_aa: CASSLGRLATQYF; cdr3_nt: TGCGCCAGCAGCTTGGGCCGATTGGCCACCCAGTACTTC
v_call: TRBV6-5; j_call: TRBJ2-7; clone_size: -; d_call: -; cdr3_length: 11; cdr3_aa: CASWRSGEQYF; cdr3_nt: TGTGCCAGCTGGAGGTCAGGCGAGCAGTACTTC
v_call: TRBV6-5; j_call: TRBJ2-2; clone_size: -; d_call: -; cdr3_length: 14; cdr3_aa: CASRVAGNTGELFF; cdr3_nt: TGTGCCAGCAGGGTTGCGGGAAACACCGGGGAGCTGTTTTTT
v_call: TRBV24-1; j_call: TRBJ2-2; clone_size: -; d_call: TRBD1; cdr3_length: 16; cdr3_aa: CATSDPRGPDTGELFF; cdr3_nt: TGTGCCACCAGTGACCCCAGGGGGCCAGACACCGGGGAGCTGTTTTTT
v_call: TRBV7-9; j_call: TRBJ1-3; clone_size: many; d_call: -; cdr3_length: 13; cdr3_aa: CASSQDTENTIYF; cdr3_nt: TGTGCCAGCAGCCAAGACACTGAAAACACCATATATTTT
v_call: TRBV18; j_call: TRBJ2-5; clone_size: -; d_call: TRBD2; cdr3_length: 13; cdr3_aa: CASSPGGAETQYF; cdr3_nt: TGTGCCAGCTCACCCGGGGGGGCTGAGACCCAGTACTTC
v_call: TRBV18; j_call: TRBJ2-2; clone_size: -; d_call: TRBD2; cdr3_length: 16; cdr3_aa: CASSSGLAGIGGELFF; cdr3_nt: TGTGCCAGCTCGTCCGGACTAGCGGGAATCGGCGGGGAGCTGTTTTTT
v_call: TRBV19; j_call: TRBJ2-1; clone_size: -; d_call: TRBD2; cdr3_length: 16; cdr3_aa: CASSIPRLAGYNEQFF; cdr3_nt: TGTGCCAGTAGTATACCCCGGCTAGCGGGATACAATGAGCAGTTCTTC
v_call: TRBV4-1; j_call: TRBJ1-1; clone_size: -; d_call: -; cdr3_length: 13; cdr3_aa: CASSQDRQVEAFF; cdr3_nt: TGCGCCAGCAGCCAAGATAGGCAGGTTGAAGCTTTCTTT
v_call: TRBV28; j_call: TRBJ1-2; clone_size: -; d_call: TRBD1; cdr3_length: 14; cdr3_aa: CASSTATGFRGYTF; cdr3_nt: TGTGCCAGCAGTACCGCGACAGGGTTCAGGGGCTACACCTTC
v_call: TRBV5-4; j_call: TRBJ2-1; clone_size: once; d_call: TRBD1; cdr3_length: 12; cdr3_aa: CASSRQGYEQFF; cdr3_nt: TGTGCCAGCAGCCGACAGGGCTATGAGCAGTTCTTC
v_call: TRBV4-3; j_call: TRBJ2-1; clone_size: -; d_call: TRBD2; cdr3_length: 15; cdr3_aa: CASSQGRGVYNEQFF; cdr3_nt: TGCGCCAGCAGCCAAGGGCGGGGGGTTTACAATGAGCAGTTCTTC
v_call: TRBV27; j_call: TRBJ1-4; clone_size: -; d_call: TRBD1; cdr3_length: 15; cdr3_aa: CASSNKGARDEKLFF; cdr3_nt: TGTGCCAGCAGTAACAAGGGGGCTAGGGATGAAAAACTGTTTTTT
v_call: TRBV7-2; j_call: TRBJ1-1; clone_size: -; d_call: -; cdr3_length: 14; cdr3_aa: CASVPGRGNTEAFF; cdr3_nt: TGTGCCAGTGTCCCGGGGAGAGGGAACACTGAAGCTTTCTTT
v_call: TRBV5-1; j_call: TRBJ2-7; clone_size: -; d_call: -; cdr3_length: 14; cdr3_aa: CASSLSRGTYEQYF; cdr3_nt: TGCGCCAGCAGCTTGTCACGGGGAACCTACGAGCAGTACTTC
v_call: TRBV18; j_call: TRBJ2-3; clone_size: -; d_call: TRBD2; cdr3_length: 15; cdr3_aa: CASSPVAGPTDTQYF; cdr3_nt: TGTGCCAGCTCACCTGTAGCGGGGCCCACAGATACGCAGTATTTT
v_call: TRBV11-2; j_call: TRBJ1-2; clone_size: -; d_call: -; cdr3_length: 12; cdr3_aa: CASSLDQGRPFF; cdr3_nt: TGTGCCAGCAGCTTAGATCAGGGGCGGCCCTTCTTC
v_call: TRBV7-9; j_call: TRBJ2-5; clone_size: once; d_call: TRBD1; cdr3_length: 18; cdr3_aa: CASSPGGRGPKGVETQYF; cdr3_nt: TGTGCCAGCAGCCCAGGGGGTAGAGGGCCGAAGGGAGTGGAGACCCAGTACTTC
v_call: TRBV2; j_call: TRBJ2-2; clone_size: -; d_call: TRBD2; cdr3_length: 15; cdr3_aa: CASSGLAGASGELFF; cdr3_nt: TGTGCCAGCAGCGGACTAGCGGGAGCCTCCGGGGAGCTGTTTTTT
v_call: TRBV15; j_call: TRBJ2-7; clone_size: -; d_call: TRBD1; cdr3_length: 13; cdr3_aa: CATSTGVGYEQYF; cdr3_nt: TGTGCCACCTCGACAGGGGTCGGCTACGAGCAGTACTTC
v_call: TRBV13; j_call: TRBJ1-4; clone_size: -; d_call: -; cdr3_length: 15; cdr3_aa: CASSLRGNANEKLFF; cdr3_nt: TGTGCCAGCAGCTTGCGGGGGAATGCTAATGAAAAACTGTTTTTT
v_call: TRBV7-2; j_call: TRBJ2-7; clone_size: -; d_call: -; cdr3_length: 14; cdr3_aa: CASSFTRGAYEQYF; cdr3_nt: TGTGCCAGCAGCTTTACCAGGGGGGCCTACGAGCAGTACTTC
v_call: TRBV10-1; j_call: TRBJ2-1; clone_size: -; d_call: -; cdr3_length: 14; cdr3_aa: CASSVGGAANEQFF; cdr3_nt: TGCGCCAGCAGTGTGGGGGGAGCGGCCAATGAGCAGTTCTTC
v_call: TRBV3-1/TRBV3-2; j_call: TRBJ2-7; clone_size: once; d_call: TRBD2; cdr3_length: 14; cdr3_aa: CASSQLAGGYEQYF; cdr3_nt: TGTGCCAGCAGCCAACTAGCGGGAGGGTACGAGCAGTACTTC
v_call: TRBV4-1; j_call: TRBJ1-5; clone_size: -; d_call: -; cdr3_length: 14; cdr3_aa: CASKAENSNQPQHF; cdr3_nt: TGCGCCAGCAAGGCGGAGAATAGCAATCAGCCCCAGCATTTT
v_call: TRBV18; j_call: TRBJ2-6; clone_size: -; d_call: TRBD1; cdr3_length: 22; cdr3_aa: CASSPRTTPGQVFSSGANVLTF; cdr3_nt: TGTGCCAGCTCACCACGGACGACGCCGGGACAGGTGTTCAGCTCTGGGGCCAACGTCCTGACTTTC